Listed below are T cell receptor beta chains from one sample, sequenced in a study of beta chain features in type 1 diabetes. Libraries were prepared by immunoSEQ multiplex PCR; TCRdb keeps only in-frame clonotypes and omits some of them. The table records about 160,000 clones, about 8.1% of them present only once. Sequenced sample: central memory CD4+ T cells from blood. The receptors were gathered from a man younger than 30 in good health. Each CDR3 is given with its conserved first and last residue. A D gene is named only where the DNA matches it firmly. Rows give clone size only sometimes, using once, few, many, or a class for an expanded clone.

cdr3_length: 20
clone_size: .
j_call: TRBJ2-3
d_call: TRBD2
v_call: TRBV4-2
cdr3_aa: CASSQDHRPSGGAGTDTQYF
cdr3_nt: TGTGCCAGCAGCCAAGATCATAGGCCTAGCGGGGGGGCCGGCACAGATACGCAGTATTTT

cdr3_length: 13
clone_size: few
j_call: TRBJ2-5
d_call: .
v_call: TRBV30
cdr3_aa: CAWSVYRGETQYF
cdr3_nt: TGTGCCTGGAGTGTCTACCGGGGGGAGACCCAGTACTTC

cdr3_length: 16
clone_size: many
j_call: TRBJ2-6
d_call: TRBD1
v_call: TRBV5-1
cdr3_aa: CASSYGDRSGANVLTF
cdr3_nt: TGCGCCAGCAGCTACGGGGACAGGTCTGGGGCCAACGTCCTGACTTTC

cdr3_length: 18
clone_size: .
j_call: TRBJ2-3
d_call: TRBD2
v_call: TRBV7-2
cdr3_aa: CASSLGLAGDPSTDTQYF
cdr3_nt: TGTGCCAGCAGCTTAGGGCTAGCGGGGGACCCCAGCACAGATACGCAGTATTTT

cdr3_length: 16
clone_size: .
j_call: TRBJ2-3
d_call: TRBD1
v_call: TRBV7-9
cdr3_aa: CASSQRDRLSTDTQYF
cdr3_nt: TGTGCCAGCAGCCAACGGGACAGGCTCTCCACAGATACGCAGTATTTT

cdr3_length: 13
clone_size: .
j_call: TRBJ1-1
d_call: TRBD1
v_call: TRBV9
cdr3_aa: CASGTDQNTEAFF
cdr3_nt: TGTGCCAGCGGGACAGATCAGAACACTGAAGCTTTCTTT

cdr3_length: 15
clone_size: few
j_call: TRBJ2-1
d_call: TRBD2
v_call: TRBV5-1
cdr3_aa: CASRTTSGGLNEQFF
cdr3_nt: TGCGCCAGCAGAACGACTAGCGGAGGTCTCAATGAGCAGTTCTTC

cdr3_length: 15
clone_size: .
j_call: TRBJ2-7
d_call: TRBD1
v_call: TRBV7-6
cdr3_aa: CASSLAQGRSYEQYF
cdr3_nt: TGTGCCAGCAGCTTAGCACAGGGGCGATCCTACGAGCAGTACTTC

cdr3_length: 12
clone_size: few
j_call: TRBJ2-3
d_call: .
v_call: TRBV7-2
cdr3_aa: CASSPGRDTQYF
cdr3_nt: TGTGCCAGCAGCCCGGGGAGAGATACGCAGTATTTT

cdr3_length: 14
clone_size: .
j_call: TRBJ1-1
d_call: TRBD1
v_call: TRBV9
cdr3_aa: CASSVGQGDTEAFF
cdr3_nt: TGTGCCAGCAGCGTAGGTCAGGGGGACACTGAAGCTTTCTTT

cdr3_length: 16
clone_size: .
j_call: TRBJ2-1
d_call: TRBD2
v_call: TRBV18
cdr3_aa: CASSPPSGRGINEQFF
cdr3_nt: TGTGCCAGCTCACCTCCTAGCGGGAGAGGTATCAATGAGCAGTTCTTC

cdr3_length: 15
clone_size: many
j_call: TRBJ2-3
d_call: TRBD1
v_call: TRBV4-3
cdr3_aa: CASSPTGTATDTQYF
cdr3_nt: TGCGCCAGCAGCCCTACCGGGACAGCTACAGATACGCAGTATTTT

cdr3_length: 15
clone_size: .
j_call: TRBJ2-7
d_call: TRBD1
v_call: TRBV10-3
cdr3_aa: CAISAPGQGFNEQYF
cdr3_nt: TGTGCCATCAGCGCACCGGGACAGGGGTTCAACGAGCAGTACTTC

cdr3_length: 15
clone_size: .
j_call: TRBJ2-1
d_call: .
v_call: TRBV7-9
cdr3_aa: CASFRTGVTYNEQFF
cdr3_nt: TGTGCCAGCTTCAGGACGGGGGTGACCTACAATGAGCAGTTCTTC

cdr3_length: 14
clone_size: many
j_call: TRBJ2-7
d_call: .
v_call: TRBV9
cdr3_aa: CASSVRVDSYEQYF
cdr3_nt: TGTGCCAGCAGCGTACGGGTTGACTCCTACGAGCAGTACTTC